Listed here are 21 T cell receptor beta chains from one sample, sequenced in a study of blood T cell repertoires in COVID-19. The protocol was immunoSEQ multiplex PCR, while the TCRdb copy is restricted to in-frame clones and leaves out a portion. The sample shows approximately 210,000 clones, roughly 79% of them seen only once. The sample was PBMCs or T cells enriched from blood (not recorded which). All receptors come from a woman aged 45-59 years with acute COVID-19.

This chain uses TRBV4-2 with TRBJ2-2, with D possibly matching TRBD1 (5 bases). This CDR3 is built from 13 residues. Looked up from germline, CDR1 is LGHNA and CDR2 is YNFKEQ. V dropped 1 base and J dropped 8 bases, with 8 bases sitting between them. The DNA for the CDR3 is TGTGCCAGCAGCCAAGGGCAGGGTGGGGAGCTGTTTTTT. Translated, it gives CASSQGQGGELFF.

This clone was picked up a small number of times. The chain employs TRBV10-1 and TRBJ2-2; 8 bases fit TRBD1. This CDR3 spans 19 amino acids. The junction had 12 bases not matched to a gene; V was cut back by 0 bases and J by 3 bases. Germline-derived CDR1 and CDR2 are WNHNN and SYGVQD (reference sequence). This CDR3 reads CASSESIMQGAYDTGELFF. In nucleotides, the CDR3 is TGCGCCAGCAGTGAGTCGATCATGCAGGGGGCTTACGACACCGGGGAGCTGTTTTTT.

The chain is built from TRBV7-2 and TRBJ1-2; 7 bases are shared with TRBD1. Trimming at V came to 2 bases and at J to 7 bases, leaving 10 bases not matched to a gene. Germline V lookup: CDR1 SGHTA, CDR2 FQGNSA. The CDR3 extends over 15 amino acids. The CDR3 sequence is CASSLMQGELGGYTF. CDR3 in DNA: TGTGCCAGCAGCTTAATGCAGGGGGAATTGGGTGGCTACACCTTC.

The chain carries TRBV6-5 and TRBJ1-1; D possibly corresponds to TRBD1 (6 bases). The CDR3 is 15 amino acids. Germline V gene sequence: CDR1 MNHEY, CDR2 SVGAGI. Trimming removed 2 bases at V and 5 bases at J, with 15 bases between. CDR3 protein: CASSYPPVRGTEAFF. The CDR3 nucleotides are TGTGCCAGCAGTTACCCTCCTGTCAGGGGAACTGAAGCTTTCTTT.

The rearrangement links TRBV7-2 to TRBJ1-2, with TRBD1 matching 7 bases. V trimming: 6 bases; J trimming: 2 bases; junction bases outside the gene matches: 6. Germline assignment: CDR1 SGHTA and CDR2 FQGNSA. This CDR3 has 14 amino acids. Written as DNA, the CDR3 is TGTGCCAGCAGGGAGACAGGGATGAACTATGGCTACACCTTC. Translation: CASRETGMNYGYTF.

The J gene is TRBJ2-7, the V gene TRBV4-2, with D possibly being TRBD1 (5 bases). Germline V gives CDR1 LGHNA, CDR2 YNFKEQ. The CDR3 has 13 amino acids. The germline V and J ends were trimmed by 0 bases and 6 bases, with 9 bases remaining between them. The DNA for the CDR3 is TGTGCCAGCAGCCAAGAAGGGGTACGCGAGCAGTACTTC. Translated: CASSQEGVREQYF.

This sequence joins TRBV5-1 and TRBJ2-6, with 10 bases identical to TRBD1. The CDR3 runs to 19 residues. Germline CDR1 SGHRS, CDR2 YFSETQ. J was trimmed by 2 bases and V by 7 bases; bases with no gene match: 15. The CDR3 loop reads CASGFPPHGQGAGANVLTF. CDR3 sequence (DNA): TGCGCCAGCGGGTTCCCACCCCATGGACAGGGGGCTGGGGCCAACGTCCTGACTTTC.

The V gene is TRBV27, the J gene TRBJ1-1; D perhaps matches TRBD1 (6 bases). The CDR3 runs 15 residues. The V end lost 2 bases, the J end lost 4 bases, and 14 bases lay between the germline ends. The V gene's germline CDR1 is MNHEY and CDR2 SMNVEV (reference sequence). Here the CDR3 DNA reads TGTGCCAGCAGTTTACAACAGGGTGGTGGCACTGAAGCTTTCTTT. Translating it yields CASSLQQGGGTEAFF.

This clone has only one observation. The rearrangement uses TRBV29-1 and TRBJ2-6, with D possibly being TRBD1 (5 bases). The germline gives CDR1 SQVTM, CDR2 ANQGSEA. V shed 7 bases and J shed 2 bases, with 12 bases lying between them. The CDR3 is made up of 14 amino acids. The CDR3 region has the DNA TGCAGCGCCCAGAAGGGGACTGGGGCCAACGTCCTGACTTTC. Amino acid sequence: CSAQKGTGANVLTF.

The V and J genes are TRBV5-1 and TRBJ2-5; 7 bases agree with TRBD1. The CDR3 extends over 15 amino acids. The V gene's germline CDR1 is SGHRS and CDR2 YFSETQ. J gave up 5 bases and V 3 bases, and 10 bases lay outside the gene matches. DNA for the CDR3: TGCGCCAGCAGCTCGACGGGACAGCCAGGGGAGACCCAGTACTTC. Its translation is CASSSTGQPGETQYF.

In its sample, this clone was seen once. V usage is TRBV14 and J usage is TRBJ1-3, with TRBD1 matching 7 bases. The length of the CDR3 is 15 residues. Germline assignment: CDR1 SGHDN and CDR2 FVKESK. With 4 bases clipped from V and 3 bases from J, the junction kept 6 bases outside the gene matches. The CDR3 sequence: CASSRTTGHGNTIYF. DNA for the CDR3: TGTGCCAGCAGCCGAACGACAGGGCATGGAAACACCATATATTTT.

V and J are TRBV2 and TRBJ2-1; D unresolved. The CDR3 has 11 residues. Between the trimmed V and J ends, which lost 6 bases and 7 bases, there was a span of 7 bases. CDR1 is SNHLY, CDR2 FYNNEI, per germline. The CDR3 bases are TGTGCCAGCAGCAGACATAATGAGCAGTTCTTC. It encodes CASSRHNEQFF.

The chain has TRBV23-1 and TRBJ1-5; 7 nucleotides match TRBD1. TRBV23-1 is an open reading frame, and its role is uncertain. Trimming cost V 6 bases and J 0 bases; bases outside gene matches: 5. The CDR3 is 15 residues long. The CDR3 sequence is CASRAGTDSNQPQHF. CDR3 nucleotides: TGCGCCAGCAGGGCCGGGACAGATAGCAATCAGCCCCAGCATTTT.

The rearrangement links TRBV12-1 to TRBJ1-6. TRBV12-1 is a pseudogene. This CDR3 is built from 16 residues. The DNA for the CDR3 is TGTGCCAGCAGCTACGGAGGGTGGGGTCATAATTCACCCCTCCACTTT. It translates to CASSYGGWGHNSPLHF.

The J gene is TRBJ1-2, the V gene TRBV5-4, with TRBD1 matching over 8 bases. With V trimmed by 1 base and J by 0 bases, 2 bases remained unmatched. CDR1 and CDR2 (germline): SGHNT, YYREEE (reference sequence). The CDR3 extends over 15 amino acids. This CDR3 reads CASSLLTGANYGYTF. The CDR3 region has the DNA TGTGCCAGCAGCTTGTTGACAGGGGCTAACTATGGCTACACCTTC.

The chain uses TRBV27 and TRBJ1-2, with D possibly matching TRBD1 (5 bases). Per the germline V gene, CDR1 is MNHEY and CDR2 is SMNVEV (reference sequence). The CDR3 extends over 14 amino acids. V was pared by 5 bases and J by 6 bases, with 16 bases between. CDR3 loop: CASSISGAADGYTF. The CDR3, as DNA: TGTGCCAGCAGTATCTCTGGGGCGGCGGATGGCTACACCTTC.

The sample holds one count of this clone. Other DNA sequences in this sample translate to the same CDR3. The chain links TRBV7-2 to TRBJ2-7; D is uncertain. The CDR3 extends over 11 amino acids. The V gene's germline CDR1 is SGHTA and CDR2 FQGNSA. V shed 3 bases and J shed 4 bases, with 4 bases lying between them. In DNA, the CDR3 is TGTGCCAGCAGCTTGAGGTACGAGCAGTACTTC. Its protein product is CASSLRYEQYF.

In this sample, this clone turned up a few times. The gene calls are TRBV5-1 and TRBJ2-7; 7 positions match TRBD1. V lost 4 bases and J lost 7; bases outside the gene matches: 8. CDR1 and CDR2 (germline): SGHRS, YFSETQ. The CDR3 is 13 amino acids. The CDR3 sequence is CASSLTGFEEQYF. The CDR3 bases are TGCGCCAGCAGCCTGACAGGGTTTGAAGAGCAGTACTTC.

This rearrangement joins TRBV6-5 to TRBJ1-2; weak D call: TRBD1 (5 bases). The CDR3 is 13 amino acids. V shed 4 bases and J shed 8 bases, with 14 bases lying between them. CDR1 and CDR2 (germline): MNHEY, SVGAGI. The CDR3 nucleotides are TGTGCCAGCAGTTCCCCCCAGGGAAGGGGCTACACCTTC. Protein sequence: CASSSPQGRGYTF.

This sequence joins TRBV13 and TRBJ2-3, with 10 bases matching TRBD2. The junction had 9 bases not matched to a gene; V was cut back by 4 bases and J by 2 bases. This CDR3 is built from 17 residues. CDR1 is PRHDT and CDR2 is FYEKMQ in the germline V gene (reference sequence). The chain's CDR3 is CASSSGAGGPDTDTQYF. The CDR3 DNA follows: TGTGCCAGCAGCTCCGGAGCGGGGGGGCCCGACACAGATACGCAGTATTTT.

This chain connects TRBV9 to TRBJ2-1, with D possibly being TRBD1 (5 bases). CDR1 is SGDLS and CDR2 is YYNGEE in the germline V gene. V was trimmed by 9 bases and J by 7 bases, leaving 17 bases between them. The length of the CDR3 is 13 residues. CDR3 nucleotides: TGTGCCAAAATACGGACAACGGATAATGAGCAGTTCTTC. This gives the protein CAKIRTTDNEQFF.